This T cell receptor (beta chain) is from a study of CD8 T cells in ankylosing spondylitis. V shed 5 bases, J shed 4 bases, and the junction held 4 bases outside the gene matches. The germline CDR1 and CDR2 sequences are SQVTM and ANQGSEA. The CDR3 sequence is 13 residues long. TCRdb itself ran the 5' RACE reads through MiXCR, one entry per CDR3 protein. The table records roughly 180,000 distinct CDR3 sequences, more than 9% of them present only once. This clonotype has a handful of counts. The chain carries TRBV29-1 and TRBJ2-7; 11 nucleotides align to TRBD2. The source is a male donor with ankylosing spondylitis or in good health (not recorded which). Material: blood, either unsorted or a sorted T cell fraction (not recorded which). The CDR3 DNA sequence: TGCAGCGTTTCAACTAGCGGGGGATACGAGCAGTACTTC. Translating gives CSVSTSGGYEQYF.